A selection of T cell receptor beta chains follows, all from one sample in a study of siplizumab effects on memory and regulatory T cells. Generated by immunoSEQ multiplex PCR, the TCRdb table keeps only in-frame clones and is missing some. In the table there are some 65,000 clones, 80% to 90% of which are singletons. The sequenced material came from Tregs sorted from blood. Every receptor here comes from a human donor in good health. Each CDR3 is given with its conserved first and last residue. D genes are given only for firm matches. Rows give clone size only sometimes, using once, few, many, or a class for an expanded clone.

j_call: TRBJ1-1; cdr3_length: 14; d_call: -; clone_size: -; v_call: TRBV19; cdr3_aa: CASSISGVGTEAFF; cdr3_nt: TGTGCCAGTAGTATTAGCGGGGTAGGCACTGAAGCTTTCTTT
j_call: TRBJ2-7; cdr3_length: 12; d_call: -; clone_size: -; v_call: TRBV30; cdr3_aa: CAWSVLRAGQYF; cdr3_nt: TGTGCCTGGAGTGTACTTAGGGCGGGGCAGTACTTC
j_call: TRBJ2-7; cdr3_length: 19; d_call: TRBD1; clone_size: -; v_call: TRBV12-5; cdr3_aa: CASGPLGQGMRSHHYEQYF; cdr3_nt: TGTGCTAGTGGTCCCTTGGGACAGGGGATGCGTAGTCACCACTACGAGCAGTACTTC
j_call: TRBJ1-4; cdr3_length: 14; d_call: TRBD1; clone_size: -; v_call: TRBV19; cdr3_aa: CASSPGQGGEKLFF; cdr3_nt: TGTGCCAGTAGTCCAGGACAGGGCGGGGAAAAACTGTTTTTT
j_call: TRBJ2-5; cdr3_length: 13; d_call: -; clone_size: -; v_call: TRBV5-1; cdr3_aa: CASSLVPIETQYF; cdr3_nt: TGCGCCAGCAGCTTGGTGCCTATCGAGACCCAGTACTTC
j_call: TRBJ2-2; cdr3_length: 14; d_call: TRBD1; clone_size: -; v_call: TRBV14; cdr3_aa: CASSQGTGSGELFF; cdr3_nt: TGTGCCAGCAGCCAAGGGACAGGGTCCGGGGAGCTGTTTTTT
j_call: TRBJ2-1; cdr3_length: 15; d_call: TRBD1; clone_size: -; v_call: TRBV9; cdr3_aa: CASSVYRGKINEQFF; cdr3_nt: TGTGCCAGCAGCGTGTACAGGGGGAAGATTAATGAGCAGTTCTTC
j_call: TRBJ2-5; cdr3_length: 15; d_call: TRBD1; clone_size: -; v_call: TRBV28; cdr3_aa: CASSPGGQGIETQYF; cdr3_nt: TGTGCCAGCAGTCCGGGGGGACAGGGGATAGAGACCCAGTACTTC
j_call: TRBJ1-1; cdr3_length: 16; d_call: TRBD1; clone_size: -; v_call: TRBV5-1; cdr3_aa: CASSSRTGGTNTEAFF; cdr3_nt: TGCGCCAGCAGCTCACGGACAGGGGGCACGAACACTGAAGCTTTCTTT
j_call: TRBJ2-1; cdr3_length: 15; d_call: TRBD2; clone_size: -; v_call: TRBV18; cdr3_aa: CASSLGTSRHAEQFF; cdr3_nt: TGTGCCAGCTCACTCGGGACTAGCCGTCACGCTGAGCAGTTCTTC
j_call: TRBJ2-5; cdr3_length: 15; d_call: -; clone_size: -; v_call: TRBV11-3; cdr3_aa: CASSSNRGRISAQYF; cdr3_nt: TGTGCCAGCAGCTCAAATCGGGGACGGATATCCGCCCAGTACTTC
j_call: TRBJ1-1; cdr3_length: 15; d_call: -; clone_size: -; v_call: TRBV9; cdr3_aa: CASSVGPLSSTEAFF; cdr3_nt: TGTGCCAGCAGCGTAGGCCCCCTCTCGAGCACTGAAGCTTTCTTT
j_call: TRBJ1-1; cdr3_length: 14; d_call: -; clone_size: -; v_call: TRBV29-1; cdr3_aa: CSVGGLWADTEAFF; cdr3_nt: TGCAGCGTGGGGGGATTGTGGGCGGACACTGAAGCTTTCTTT
j_call: TRBJ1-1; cdr3_length: 13; d_call: -; clone_size: -; v_call: TRBV6-1; cdr3_aa: CASSYRLPTEAFF; cdr3_nt: TGTGCCAGCAGCTACAGACTTCCGACTGAAGCTTTCTTT
j_call: TRBJ2-4; cdr3_length: 15; d_call: TRBD2; clone_size: -; v_call: TRBV6-6; cdr3_aa: CASRRGEFVKNIQYF; cdr3_nt: TGTGCCAGCAGACGGGGGGAGTTCGTCAAAAACATTCAGTACTTC
j_call: TRBJ2-7; cdr3_length: 12; d_call: -; clone_size: -; v_call: TRBV5-1; cdr3_aa: CASSLNRAEQYF; cdr3_nt: TGCGCCAGCAGCTTGAACCGGGCCGAGCAGTACTTC
j_call: TRBJ2-3; cdr3_length: 15; d_call: -; clone_size: -; v_call: TRBV6-1; cdr3_aa: CASCFRGATTDTQYF; cdr3_nt: TGTGCCAGCTGTTTCCGGGGGGCGACGACAGATACGCAGTATTTT
j_call: TRBJ2-3; cdr3_length: 15; d_call: -; clone_size: -; v_call: TRBV18; cdr3_aa: CASSPPNRVGDTQYF; cdr3_nt: TGTGCCAGCTCACCGCCTAACAGGGTCGGAGATACGCAGTATTTT
j_call: TRBJ2-5; cdr3_length: 14; d_call: -; clone_size: -; v_call: TRBV5-4; cdr3_aa: CASSPISAVETQYF; cdr3_nt: TGTGCCAGCAGCCCAATTTCTGCTGTGGAGACCCAGTACTTC
j_call: TRBJ1-5; cdr3_length: 13; d_call: -; clone_size: once; v_call: TRBV29-1; cdr3_aa: CSYQQGYNQPQHF; cdr3_nt: TGCAGCTACCAACAGGGATACAATCAGCCCCAGCATTTT
j_call: TRBJ2-7; cdr3_length: 15; d_call: TRBD1; clone_size: -; v_call: TRBV13; cdr3_aa: CASSARDSPTYEQYF; cdr3_nt: TGTGCCAGCAGCGCCCGGGACAGTCCCACCTACGAGCAGTACTTC
j_call: TRBJ1-2; cdr3_length: 14; d_call: TRBD1; clone_size: -; v_call: TRBV6-1; cdr3_aa: CASSGDRDRDGYTF; cdr3_nt: TGTGCCAGCAGTGGGGACCGGGACAGGGATGGCTACACCTTC
j_call: TRBJ2-3; cdr3_length: 14; d_call: -; clone_size: few; v_call: TRBV28; cdr3_aa: CASSLAGDTDTQYF; cdr3_nt: TGTGCCAGCAGTTTAGCAGGGGACACAGATACGCAGTATTTT
j_call: TRBJ2-7; cdr3_length: 13; d_call: -; clone_size: -; v_call: TRBV21-1; cdr3_aa: CARKHSTRPEQYF; cdr3_nt: TGTGCCCGCAAACACAGTACCCGACCCGAGCAGTACTTC
j_call: TRBJ2-3; cdr3_length: 15; d_call: TRBD1; clone_size: -; v_call: TRBV18; cdr3_aa: CASSLGQGGTDTQYF; cdr3_nt: TGTGCCAGCTCACTAGGACAGGGGGGCACAGATACGCAGTATTTT
j_call: TRBJ1-4; cdr3_length: 15; d_call: -; clone_size: few; v_call: TRBV27; cdr3_aa: CASSFFGGRGEKLFF; cdr3_nt: TGTGCCAGCAGTTTTTTCGGGGGGCGCGGTGAAAAACTGTTTTTT
j_call: TRBJ2-4; cdr3_length: 18; d_call: -; clone_size: -; v_call: TRBV28; cdr3_aa: CASRSSTQGLGAKNIQYF; cdr3_nt: TGTGCCAGCAGATCTTCCACACAGGGTTTGGGAGCCAAAAACATTCAGTACTTC
j_call: TRBJ1-2; cdr3_length: 16; d_call: -; clone_size: few; v_call: TRBV6-1; cdr3_aa: CASSERGGRLGYGYTF; cdr3_nt: TGTGCCAGCAGTGAAAGGGGCGGCAGGTTGGGCTATGGCTACACCTTC
j_call: TRBJ1-6; cdr3_length: 14; d_call: -; clone_size: -; v_call: TRBV19; cdr3_aa: CASKRASPNSPLHF; cdr3_nt: TGTGCCAGTAAGCGCGCCTCCCCTAATTCACCCCTCCACTTT
j_call: TRBJ2-7; cdr3_length: 16; d_call: TRBD1; clone_size: -; v_call: TRBV9; cdr3_aa: CASSASTGRESYEQYF; cdr3_nt: TGTGCCAGCAGCGCCTCGACAGGGAGAGAAAGCTACGAGCAGTACTTC
j_call: TRBJ2-7; cdr3_length: 12; d_call: -; clone_size: -; v_call: TRBV2; cdr3_aa: CASSESGDEQYF; cdr3_nt: TGTGCCAGCAGTGAGTCGGGGGACGAGCAGTACTTC
j_call: TRBJ1-2; cdr3_length: 12; d_call: -; clone_size: -; v_call: TRBV2; cdr3_aa: CASSEGHYGYTF; cdr3_nt: TGTGCCAGCAGTGAGGGGCACTATGGCTACACCTTC
j_call: TRBJ1-6; cdr3_length: 16; d_call: -; clone_size: once; v_call: TRBV7-9; cdr3_aa: CASSLGQTTYNSPLHF; cdr3_nt: TGTGCCAGCAGCTTGGGCCAGACAACCTATAATTCACCCCTCCACTTT
j_call: TRBJ2-3; cdr3_length: 17; d_call: TRBD2; clone_size: once; v_call: TRBV29-1; cdr3_aa: CSVTRRGSGTSTDTQYF; cdr3_nt: TGCAGCGTCACGAGGCGTGGAAGCGGGACTAGCACAGATACGCAGTATTTT
j_call: TRBJ2-1; cdr3_length: 15; d_call: TRBD1; clone_size: -; v_call: TRBV7-2; cdr3_aa: CASSLAGTAFNEQFF; cdr3_nt: TGTGCCAGCAGCCTCGCCGGGACAGCCTTCAATGAGCAGTTCTTC
j_call: TRBJ1-1; cdr3_length: 16; d_call: TRBD1; clone_size: -; v_call: TRBV16; cdr3_aa: CASSQGVTGRGTEAFF; cdr3_nt: TGTGCCAGCAGCCAGGGGGTGACAGGGAGGGGCACTGAAGCTTTCTTT
j_call: TRBJ2-7; cdr3_length: 14; d_call: -; clone_size: -; v_call: TRBV30; cdr3_aa: CAWSATGLWGEQYF; cdr3_nt: TGTGCCTGGAGTGCTACAGGCCTTTGGGGGGAGCAGTACTTC
j_call: TRBJ2-1; cdr3_length: 16; d_call: TRBD2; clone_size: -; v_call: TRBV5-1; cdr3_aa: CASSGIAGGTYNEQFF; cdr3_nt: TGCGCCAGCAGCGGAATAGCGGGAGGGACCTACAATGAGCAGTTCTTC
j_call: TRBJ1-1; cdr3_length: 13; d_call: -; clone_size: -; v_call: TRBV28; cdr3_aa: CASSVGENTEAFF; cdr3_nt: TGTGCCAGCAGCGTGGGGGAGAACACTGAAGCTTTCTTT
j_call: TRBJ2-5; cdr3_length: 16; d_call: -; clone_size: -; v_call: TRBV5-1; cdr3_aa: CASSSVGRGSRETQYF; cdr3_nt: TGCGCCAGCAGCTCGGTGGGAAGGGGGAGTCGAGAGACCCAGTACTTC
j_call: TRBJ2-7; cdr3_length: 12; d_call: TRBD1; clone_size: -; v_call: TRBV6-1; cdr3_aa: CASSKDREKQYF; cdr3_nt: TGTGCCAGCAGTAAAGACAGGGAGAAGCAGTACTTC
j_call: TRBJ2-1; cdr3_length: 17; d_call: TRBD2; clone_size: -; v_call: TRBV5-6; cdr3_aa: CASSFTLGTSGSNEQFF; cdr3_nt: TGTGCCAGCAGCTTCACCCTCGGGACTAGCGGAAGCAATGAGCAGTTCTTC